The 27 T cell receptor beta chains below all came from one sample that was sequenced in a study of control samples from healthy donors and cancer patients. Generated by immunoSEQ multiplex PCR, the TCRdb table keeps only in-frame clones and is missing some. The data contain about 140,000 clones, roughly 90% of them seen just once; the ten biggest clones take up over 4.5%. Specimen: blood. The receptors originated from a man under 40 in good health.

This chain connects TRBV24-1 to TRBJ2-1; 8 nucleotides agree with TRBD1. Germline V gives CDR1 KGHDR, CDR2 SFDVKD. The V gene end was trimmed by 1 base and the J gene end by 7 bases; junction bases not matched to a gene: 8. This CDR3 has 16 amino acids. CDR3 in DNA: TGTGCCACCAGTGATTTACCGGACAGGGAGTGGAATGAGCAGTTCTTC. Protein sequence: CATSDLPDREWNEQFF.

This sequence joins TRBV2 and TRBJ2-5; TRBD2 might be the D (7 bases). CDR1 is SNHLY, CDR2 FYNNEI, per germline. This CDR3 comprises 15 residues. V lost 4 bases and J lost 1, with 13 bases in between. CDR3: CASSGKGGIQETQYF. CDR3 coding DNA: TGTGCCAGCAGTGGGAAGGGGGGGATCCAAGAGACCCAGTACTTC.

The CDR3 nucleotides are TGCGCCAGCAGTGAGGGACTTTCGGGGACCGCCGGGGAGCTGTTTTTT. This sequence encodes CASSEGLSGTAGELFF. The V and J genes are TRBV10-1 and TRBJ2-2; either TRBD1 or TRBD2 may supply D (5 bases each). The CDR3 loop spans 16 amino acids. The germline CDR1 and CDR2 sequences are WNHNN and SYGVQD (reference sequence). The V and J ends lost 2 bases and 6 bases respectively, with 16 bases between them.

The rearrangement links TRBV29-1 to TRBJ2-1; the match to TRBD2 covers 10 bases. This CDR3 has 14 amino acids. Germline CDR1 is SQVTM and CDR2 is ANQGSEA. Losses at the gene ends were 5 bases for V and 5 bases for J; bases not matched to a gene: 6. The CDR3 here is CSVRWTSGDNEQFF. The CDR3 DNA reads TGCAGCGTTCGCTGGACTAGCGGTGACAATGAGCAGTTCTTC.

The chain carries TRBV2 and TRBJ1-6; D gene unclear. V shed 2 bases and J shed 10 bases, with 9 bases lying between them. This CDR3 has 13 residues. Germline CDR1 and CDR2: SNHLY and FYNNEI. The CDR3 loop is CASSETRKSPLHF. DNA of the CDR3: TGTGCCAGCAGTGAAACTCGGAAGTCACCCCTCCACTTT.

This chain connects TRBV14 to TRBJ2-1, with 9 bases aligning to TRBD2. This CDR3 has 17 amino acids. After removal of 3 bases from V and 0 bases from J, the junction contained 6 bases not matched to a gene. Germline CDR1 and CDR2: SGHDN and FVKESK. The CDR3 loop reads CASSHLFSGGSYNEQFF. The DNA of the CDR3 is TGTGCCAGCAGCCACCTATTTAGCGGGGGCTCCTACAATGAGCAGTTCTTC.

This chain links TRBV28 with TRBJ1-1; D is uncertain. Trimming cost V 6 bases and J 1 base, with 3 bases left between them. The CDR3 has 11 amino acids. Germline V lookup: CDR1 MDHEN, CDR2 SYDVKM. CDR3 region: CASRKNTEAFF. The CDR3 DNA reads as TGTGCCAGCAGAAAGAACACTGAAGCTTTCTTT. Full variable domain (missing parts from reference TRBV28 and TRBJ1-1): DVKVTQSSRYLVKRTGEKVFLECVQDMDHENMFWYRQDPGLGLRLIYFSYDVKMKEKGDIPEGYSVSREKKERFSLILESASTNQTSMYLCASRKNTEAFFGQGTRLTVV.

This clone was recorded only once. V and J are TRBV18 and TRBJ2-5; 8 bases agree with TRBD2. Germline lookup yields CDR1 KGHSH and CDR2 LQKENI. The CDR3 contains 15 residues. The J segment lost 4 bases and the V segment lost 3 bases, leaving 7 bases of the junction unmatched. The CDR3 DNA sequence: TGTGCCAGCTCACCTCAAGCGGGAGCAACAGAGACCCAGTACTTC. Translation gives CASSPQAGATETQYF. The variable domain in full, completed from reference TRBV18 and TRBJ2-5, reads NAGVMQNPRHLVRRRGQEARLRCSPMKGHSHVYWYRQLPEEGLKFMVYLQKENIIDESGMPKERFSAEFPKEGPSILRIQQVVRGDSAAYFCASSPQAGATETQYFGPGTRLLVL.

This clone was counted only a few times. The chain has TRBV29-1 and TRBJ1-2; D possibly corresponds to TRBD1 (6 bases). CDR3 length equals 11 residues. V lost 1 base to trimming and J lost 8 bases, with 8 bases between them. From germline, CDR1 is SQVTM and CDR2 ANQGSEA. CDR3 nucleotide sequence: TGCAGCGTTGAAGGACAGGCCGGCTACACCTTC. Its translation: CSVEGQAGYTF.

Of note for this clone: A read error may account for a junction end that differs from germline. The chain employs TRBV28 and TRBJ1-4; D might be TRBD1 (6 bases). This CDR3 comprises 14 residues. CDR1 and CDR2 (germline): MDHEN, SYDVKM. CDR3 residues: CASTLPGAPEKLFF. CDR3 nucleotides: TGTGCCAGCACTTTACCGGGGGCGCCTGAAAAACTGTTTTTT.

This sequence joins TRBV14 and TRBJ2-1, with TRBD2 identical over 9 bases. The CDR3 is 18 residues long. J gave up 3 bases and V 5 bases, and 14 bases lay outside the gene matches. The germline CDR1 and CDR2 sequences are SGHDN and FVKESK. The CDR3 protein is CASSKLRSGTSIYNEQFF. As DNA, the CDR3 is TGTGCCAGCAGCAAACTGAGGTCCGGGACTAGCATCTACAATGAGCAGTTCTTC. Based on the CDR3 plus reference TRBV14 and TRBJ2-1, the full variable domain is EAGVTQFPSHSVIEKGQTVTLRCDPISGHDNLYWYRRVMGKEIKFLLHFVKESKQDESGMPNNRFLAERTGGTYSTLKVQPAELEDSGVYFCASSKLRSGTSIYNEQFFGPGTRLTVL.

This clone was counted a few times. The rearrangement uses TRBV6-6 and TRBJ1-5; TRBD1 matches 8 bases. Trimming at V came to 6 bases and at J to 7 bases, leaving 11 bases not matched to a gene. Per germline, CDR1 MNHNY and CDR2 SVGAGI (reference sequence). This CDR3 contains 15 residues. CDR3 sequence: CASSIGQGVGQPQHF. CDR3 nucleotide sequence: TGTGCCAGCAGCATAGGACAGGGTGTAGGGCAGCCCCAGCATTTT.

The chain recombines TRBV24-1 with TRBJ1-2; possibly TRBD1 for D (6 bases). The CDR3 loop spans 14 amino acids. Germline values: CDR1 KGHDR, CDR2 SFDVKD. Trimming removed 4 bases at V and 8 bases at J, with 16 bases between. CDR3: CATSDRDTLAGYTF. DNA for the CDR3: TGTGCCACCAGTGACCGGGACACCCTGGCGGGCTACACCTTC.

The V call is TRBV6-1, the J call TRBJ2-7; D possibly corresponds to TRBD2 (6 bases). CDR1 and CDR2 (germline): MNHNS, SASEGT. The CDR3 runs 15 residues. Trimming cost V 2 bases and J 4 bases, with 15 bases left between them. CDR3: CASSESGIGGYEQYF. The CDR3 DNA reads as TGTGCCAGCAGTGAATCAGGGATCGGGGGTTACGAGCAGTACTTC.

V gene TRBV18 combines with J gene TRBJ1-2; TRBD1 matches at 12 bases. V lost 5 bases, J lost 8 bases, and 9 bases stayed unmatched. The CDR3 is 15 amino acids. CDR1 KGHSH and CDR2 LQKENI come from the germline V gene. CDR3 region: CASSSGDRGPGGYTF. As DNA, the CDR3 is TGTGCCAGCTCATCTGGGGACAGGGGGCCTGGAGGCTACACCTTC.

The rearrangement links TRBV4-3 to TRBJ2-5; D may be TRBD1 (5 bases). CDR3 length equals 13 residues. The germline V and J ends were trimmed by 4 bases and 3 bases, with 9 bases remaining between them. Germline CDR1 reads LGHNA; CDR2 reads YSLEER. The CDR3 DNA reads TGCGCCAGCAGCCGGGGCAGAAAAGAGACCCAGTACTTC. Amino acid sequence: CASSRGRKETQYF.

The chain links TRBV24-1 to TRBJ2-5; either TRBD1 or TRBD2 may supply D (5 bases each). Trimming shortened V by 2 bases and J by 5 bases, and 17 bases separated the two germline ends. The CDR3 loop spans 16 amino acids. CDR1 KGHDR and CDR2 SFDVKD come from the germline V gene. CDR3 DNA: TGTGCCACCAGTGATTCCGGCAGAGGGGCGCGGGAGACCCAGTACTTC. Translated: CATSDSGRGARETQYF.

The chain carries TRBV18 and TRBJ2-3, with D unclear. The CDR3 length is 14 residues. Germline V gene sequence: CDR1 KGHSH, CDR2 LQKENI. The ends were cut back, 2 bases at V and 5 bases at J, with 11 bases in the middle. The DNA of the CDR3 is TGTGCCAGCTCACCAATGACCGGTGGAGATACGCAGTATTTT. It is translated as CASSPMTGGDTQYF.

This chain joins TRBV19 and TRBJ2-3; D possibly matches TRBD1 or TRBD2 (5 bases each). Germline V gene lookup returns CDR1 LNHDA and CDR2 SQIVND (reference sequence). The CDR3 sequence is 15 residues long. V lost 4 bases to trimming and J lost 0 bases, with 11 bases between them. The CDR3 nucleotides are TGTGCCAGTAGTACTCTTGGGGGTAGCACAGATACGCAGTATTTT. It translates to CASSTLGGSTDTQYF.

The V gene is TRBV9, the J gene TRBJ2-3, with 11 nucleotides matching TRBD2. V lost 3 bases and J lost 2; bases outside the gene matches: 5. Per the germline V gene, CDR1 is SGDLS and CDR2 is YYNGEE. This CDR3 region has 16 residues. The CDR3 DNA follows: TGTGCCAGCAGCGGATTAGCGGGGGGGATCACAGATACGCAGTATTTT. Translated, it gives CASSGLAGGITDTQYF. Full variable domain (missing parts from reference TRBV9 and TRBJ2-3): DSGVTQTPKHLITATGQRVTLRCSPRSGDLSVYWYQQSLDQGLQFLIQYYNGEERAKGNILERFSAQQFPDLHSELNLSSLELGDSALYFCASSGLAGGITDTQYFGPGTRLTVL.

The chain uses TRBV9 and TRBJ2-1; tentatively, D is TRBD2 (5 bases). V lost 4 bases and J 5 bases, leaving 19 bases between the germline ends. Germline V CDR1 and CDR2: SGDLS, YYNGEE. The CDR3 consists of 16 residues. The CDR3 is CASSPRASSSNNEQFF. The CDR3 coding sequence is TGTGCCAGCAGCCCCCGGGCTAGCTCATCTAACAATGAGCAGTTCTTC.

This chain links TRBV6-5 with TRBJ1-4; 7 nucleotides match TRBD1. Germline V gene data show CDR1 as MNHEY and CDR2 as SVGAGI. The J segment lost 3 bases and the V segment lost 3 bases, leaving 7 bases of the junction unmatched. This CDR3 has 16 amino acids. The CDR3 bases are TGTGCCAGCAGTTATGGGCAGGGGGTAGCTAATGAAAAACTGTTTTTT. It is translated as CASSYGQGVANEKLFF.

CDR3 bases: TGTGCCAGCAGCGGGACAGGGGGCAGTCAGCCCCAGCATTTT. Protein product: CASSGTGGSQPQHF. The chain is built from TRBV6-2 or TRBV6-3 and TRBJ1-5, with 12 bases that match TRBD1. The length of the CDR3 is 14 residues. Looked up from germline, CDR1 is MNHEY and CDR2 is SVGEGT. Germline trimming cut 6 bases from V and 6 bases from J; bases unmatched to any gene: 3.

The chain uses TRBV4-2 and TRBJ1-4; no reliable D call. The CDR3 spans 15 residues. V was pared by 4 bases and J by 8 bases, with 17 bases between. Germline V gene sequence: CDR1 LGHNA, CDR2 YNFKEQ. CDR3 loop: CASSPPDQWEEKLFF. CDR3 nucleotide sequence: TGTGCCAGCAGCCCTCCGGACCAGTGGGAGGAAAAACTGTTTTTT.

The chain is built from TRBV27 and TRBJ2-7, with D possibly matching TRBD1 (6 bases). Germline V gene sequence: CDR1 MNHEY, CDR2 SMNVEV (reference sequence). The CDR3 extends over 14 amino acids. Trimming stripped 0 bases from V and 4 bases from J, with 10 bases between. The CDR3 here is CASSLSGQPYEQYF. The CDR3 DNA follows: TGTGCCAGCAGTTTATCGGGACAACCTTACGAGCAGTACTTC.

This chain connects TRBV27 to TRBJ1-1, with 7 bases aligning to TRBD1. V gave up 2 bases and J gave up 1 base; unmatched junction bases: 1. The CDR3 sequence is 14 residues long. From germline, CDR1 is MNHEY and CDR2 SMNVEV (reference sequence). DNA for the CDR3: TGTGCCAGCAGTTTAGGGACAGCGAACACTGAAGCTTTCTTT. The encoded protein is CASSLGTANTEAFF.

This chain links TRBV2 with TRBJ2-3; D uncertain. There are 14 residues in the CDR3. The V end lost 3 bases, the J end lost 0 bases, and 7 bases lay between the germline ends. Germline V gives CDR1 SNHLY, CDR2 FYNNEI. The CDR3 bases are TGTGCCAGCAGTGAGGCCACTAGCACAGATACGCAGTATTTT. This gives the protein CASSEATSTDTQYF. The full variable domain, in which reference TRBV2 and TRBJ2-3 provide the parts outside the CDR3, is EPEVTQTPSHQVTQMGQEVILRCVPISNHLYFYWYRQILGQKVEFLVSFYNNEISEKSEIFDDQFSVERPDGSNFTLKIRSTKLEDSAMYFCASSEATSTDTQYFGPGTRLTVL.